The TCR beta chain under discussion was sequenced for a study of blood T cell repertoires in COVID-19. Overall study: Samples taken during acute and convalescent COVID-19 were collected in the United States, Italy and Spain. Sources were T cells, B-cell-depleted T cells, or PBMCs; the material itself was cDNA or gDNA.

The CDR3 spans 16 residues. Germline CDR1 reads LNHDA; CDR2 reads SQIVND (reference sequence). Trimming took 10 bases from V and 5 from J, leaving 23 bases between them. This clone was counted a single time. Per the original data handling: Amplification of reference gene primers was used by the study to estimate nucleated cell counts. Sequenced by immunoSEQ multiplex PCR; TCRdb stores in-frame clones only, minus some. The D gene and trimming were derived from the DNA, and the V and J assignments and clone size from that table. The table includes approximately 74,000 clones, nearly 90% detected once. The sample consisted of peripheral blood. The sequence was obtained from a man aged 65 to 85 with acute or convalescent COVID-19. J is TRBJ2-2 and V is TRBV19, with TRBD1 as a possible D gene (6 bases). CDR3 sequence (DNA): TGTGCCATCGGCCGTCCAGGGGCTCTGGTGACCGGGGAGCTGTTTTTT. This encodes CAIGRPGALVTGELFF.